The clone carrying this T cell receptor beta chain was observed at least ten times. Trimming took off 6 bases at V and 5 bases at J, with 11 bases between the two ends. Germline CDR1 MDHEN, CDR2 SYDVKM. CDR3 length: 13 amino acids. Via MiXCR, TCRdb re-called the 5' RACE reads, giving one row per CDR3 protein. Altogether under 150,000 distinct CDR3 sequences are present, more than 6% being singletons, with the ten largest covering less than 0.95%. The data stem from a study of T cells after yellow fever vaccination. The chain employs TRBV28 and TRBJ2-1; D is unresolved. Sequences were derived from CD4+ T cells sorted from PBMCs, sampled 5 days after the yellow fever booster vaccination. The clonotype comes from a man between 25 and 39 years old who received the YFV17D yellow fever vaccine. The CDR3 region has the DNA TGTGCCAGCAGCACTCGGATGAACAATGAGCAGTTCTTC. It codes for CASSTRMNNEQFF.